What follows is one TCR beta chain and its context. Data came from immunoSEQ multiplex PCR; TCRdb stores just in-frame clones and leaves some out. In the table there are hundreds of thousands of clones, approximately 84% of which are singletons. The data are from a study of blood T cell repertoires in COVID-19. Germline lookup yields CDR1 SEHNR and CDR2 FQNEAQ (reference sequence). The V end lost 1 base, the J end lost 4 bases, and 8 bases lay between the germline ends. The CDR3 consists of 14 residues. Source material: PBMCs or T cells enriched from blood (not recorded which). V and J are TRBV7-9 and TRBJ1-3, with D perhaps TRBD1 (5 bases). The source of this sequence is a man aged 35 to 55 who had recovered from COVID-19. The CDR3 DNA sequence: TGTGCCAGCAGCTTAGGAGCAGGGGGAAACACCATATATTTT. Translation gives CASSLGAGGNTIYF.